The 32 T cell receptor beta chains in this list originate from one sample, sequenced in a study of cytomegalovirus exposure and HLA in healthy donors. 13 Jbeta primers and 60 Vbeta primers were used for the PCR. Using immunoSEQ multiplex PCR, the repertoire was profiled, and TCRdb retains in-frame clones only, with some absent. The sample has some 250,000 clones; over 70% are singletons. The specimen was PBMCs. These receptors all stem from an older woman in good health and CMV-seropositive.

This clone was seen once. The chain is built from TRBV29-1 and TRBJ2-1; 8 positions agree with TRBD2. CDR3 length: 14 residues. Trimming removed 5 bases from V and 6 bases from J; junction bases left unmatched: 9. Germline CDR1 reads SQVTM; CDR2 reads ANQGSEA. The CDR3 region has the DNA TGCAGCGTTCATCAACTAGCGGCACTCAATGAGCAGTTCTTC. As protein: CSVHQLAALNEQFF.

CDR3 in DNA: TGTGCCAGCAGTCCAACGGGAAGGCAGGGGCCGGATGAGCAGTACTTC. This codes for CASSPTGRQGPDEQYF. The rearrangement uses TRBV28 and TRBJ2-7; perhaps TRBD1 as D (6 bases). Germline V gene lookup returns CDR1 MDHEN and CDR2 SYDVKM. This CDR3 has 16 residues. The ends were cut back, 5 bases at V and 7 bases at J, with 24 bases in the middle.

This clone was detected only a few times. The genes are TRBV27 and TRBJ1-1; maybe TRBD1 (5 bases). From germline, CDR1 is MNHEY and CDR2 SMNVEV (reference sequence). The CDR3 loop spans 14 amino acids. V shed 5 bases and J shed 0 bases, with 10 bases lying between them. The CDR3: CASSPGYLNTEAFF. In nucleotides, the CDR3 is TGTGCCAGCAGTCCAGGGTATCTGAACACTGAAGCTTTCTTT.

As for this clone: The sample holds other DNA sequences that translate to the same CDR3. This rearrangement joins TRBV28 to TRBJ2-1, with unresolved D. V lost 5 bases, J lost 7 bases, and 6 bases lay in between. The CDR3 spans 11 residues. Germline values: CDR1 MDHEN, CDR2 SYDVKM. CDR3 sequence: CASSPRNEQFF. Written as DNA, the CDR3 is TGTGCCAGCAGTCCGAGGAATGAGCAGTTCTTC.

This rearrangement joins TRBV7-3 to TRBJ1-3; 8 bases are a match to TRBD1. CDR3 length: 13 amino acids. V was pared by 5 bases and J by 9 bases, with 6 bases of the junction left unmatched. The germline gives CDR1 SGHTA, CDR2 FQGTGA. The CDR3 loop reads CASSPQGGGTIYF. CDR3 coding DNA: TGTGCCAGCAGCCCACAGGGGGGTGGCACCATATATTTT.

The chain uses TRBV29-1 and TRBJ2-5; D may be TRBD2 (6 bases). CDR1 and CDR2 (germline): SQVTM, ANQGSEA. The V end was cut by 7 bases, the J end by 2 bases, with 17 bases between. The CDR3 spans 14 residues. The CDR3 DNA sequence: TGCAGCGCCCGACGGGGGACGAAGCAAGAGACCCAGTACTTC. Protein product: CSARRGTKQETQYF.

The rearrangement uses TRBV14 and TRBJ2-7, with D hard to call. There are 12 residues in the CDR3. CDR1 and CDR2 (germline): SGHDN, FVKESK. The V gene lost 2 bases and the J gene lost 10 bases, with 12 bases spanning the gap. CDR3 in DNA: TGTGCCAGCAGCCAATCCCCTTATAAACAGTACTTC. Encoded protein: CASSQSPYKQYF. The full variable domain, in which reference TRBV14 and TRBJ2-7 provide the parts outside the CDR3, is EAGVTQFPSHSVIEKGQTVTLRCDPISGHDNLYWYRRVMGKEIKFLLHFVKESKQDESGMPNNRFLAERTGGTYSTLKVQPAELEDSGVYFCASSQSPYKQYFGPGTRLTVT.

The chain is built from TRBV11-2 and TRBJ1-2, with D possibly TRBD1 on 6 matching bases. Germline lookup yields CDR1 SGHAT and CDR2 FQNNGV. V lost 4 bases to trimming and J lost 5 bases, with 14 bases between them. CDR3 length: 14 residues. This CDR3 is CASSSTGSQYGYTF. DNA for the CDR3: TGTGCCAGCAGCTCCACAGGGAGTCAGTATGGCTACACCTTC.

This clone is a singleton in its sample. The rearrangement joins TRBV7-6 to TRBJ2-5, with 12 bases that match TRBD2. This CDR3 has 14 residues. V lost 4 bases to trimming and J lost 4 bases; unmatched junction nucleotides: 1. Germline CDR1 and CDR2: SGHVS and FNYEAQ. As DNA, the CDR3 is TGTGCCAGCAGCTCGGGACTAGCGGGAGAGACCCAGTACTTC. It codes for CASSSGLAGETQYF.

The rearrangement joins TRBV19 to TRBJ2-4; TRBD1 agrees at 10 bases. Germline values: CDR1 LNHDA, CDR2 SQIVND (reference sequence). The CDR3 runs to 11 residues. Unmatched junction bases numbered 3, after V lost 5 bases and J lost 14 bases. CDR3 in DNA: TGTGCCAGTAGTTTCGGGACAGGGGAGTACTTC. Its translation is CASSFGTGEYF.

The rearrangement uses TRBV10-3 and TRBJ1-5, with 9 positions matching TRBD1. This CDR3 spans 17 amino acids. CDR1 and CDR2 (germline): ENHRY, SYGVKD. Losses at the gene ends were 2 bases for V and 3 bases for J; bases not matched to a gene: 8. Written as DNA, the CDR3 is TGTGCCATCAGTGAGGAGAATAACAGGGGGCCCAATCAGCCCCAGCATTTT. Residues: CAISEENNRGPNQPQHF.

Remarks on this clone: As the CDR3 is not closed by the conserved phenylalanine or tryptophan, this likely results from a read error. In DNA form, the CDR3 reads TGTGCCAGCAGCAAGTTGGCGGGAGGAATGAACGAGCAGTACCTC. Protein product: CASSKLAGGMNEQYL. This chain links TRBV7-9 with TRBJ2-7; TRBD2 aligns across 8 bases. This CDR3 region has 15 residues. Looked up from germline, CDR1 is SEHNR and CDR2 is FQNEAQ (reference sequence). V gave up 5 bases and J gave up 5 bases; unmatched junction bases: 11.

This clone appeared once. The V gene is TRBV6-1, the J gene TRBJ1-5; D may be TRBD1 (5 bases). Germline V gives CDR1 MNHNS, CDR2 SASEGT. The CDR3 is made up of 15 amino acids. Trimming stripped 1 base from V and 1 base from J, with 8 bases between. The CDR3 sequence: CASSEGAGSNQPQHF. The CDR3 nucleotides read TGTGCCAGCAGTGAAGGGGCAGGGAGCAATCAGCCCCAGCATTTT.

This clone appeared a few times. This chain joins TRBV28 and TRBJ2-1; 12 bases are shared with TRBD1. In germline, CDR1 is MDHEN, CDR2 SYDVKM. The J segment lost 4 bases and the V segment lost 1 base, leaving 14 bases of the junction unmatched. This CDR3 comprises 20 residues. The CDR3 spells CASSLYIIRPGQGAYNEQFF. For the CDR3, the DNA is TGTGCCAGCAGTTTATATATCATAAGACCGGGACAGGGGGCGTACAATGAGCAGTTCTTC.

This chain links TRBV10-2 with TRBJ1-6, with no clear D. Germline loops: CDR1 WSHSY, CDR2 SAAADI. V gave up 2 bases and J gave up 0 bases, with 5 bases separating them. The CDR3 length is 15 residues. As DNA, the CDR3 is TGCGCCAGCAGTGAGGGGAGCTCCTATAATTCACCCCTCCACTTT. Amino acid sequence: CASSEGSSYNSPLHF.

The chain joins TRBV27 to TRBJ1-4; a weak D match, TRBD1 (5 bases). The CDR3 totals 15 residues. Germline CDR1 reads MNHEY; CDR2 reads SMNVEV (reference sequence). The ends were cut back, 0 bases at V and 5 bases at J, with 10 bases in the middle. The CDR3 nucleotides read TGTGCCAGCAGTTTATCATGGCAGGGAAATGAAAAACTGTTTTTT. This sequence encodes CASSLSWQGNEKLFF.

This rearrangement joins TRBV5-1 to TRBJ2-5, with 11 bases identical to TRBD2. The end of the DNA is better explained by TRBJ2-7, so the J call may be wrong. Germline values: CDR1 SGHRS, CDR2 YFSETQ. The CDR3 runs to 15 residues. CDR3 sequence (DNA): TGCGCCAGCAGTCTAACTAGCGGGAGCTCCTACGAGCAGTACTTC. This codes for CASSLTSGSSYEQYF.

The chain joins TRBV7-2 to TRBJ2-1; D gene ambiguous. Looked up from germline, CDR1 is SGHTA and CDR2 is FQGNSA. This CDR3 has 14 amino acids. V was cut by 0 bases and J by 3 bases, with 6 bases left in between. The CDR3 region is CASSLAPNYNEQFF. DNA for the CDR3: TGTGCCAGCAGCTTAGCTCCCAACTACAATGAGCAGTTCTTC.

V gene TRBV25-1 combines with J gene TRBJ1-1, with D perhaps TRBD1 (5 bases). The CDR3 totals 13 residues. The V gene lost 5 bases and the J gene lost 5 bases, with 12 bases spanning the gap. Per the germline V gene, CDR1 is MGHDK and CDR2 is SYGVNS. The CDR3 sequence is CASSRREGTEAFF. CDR3 coding DNA: TGTGCCAGCAGTAGGAGGGAGGGGACTGAAGCTTTCTTT.

This clone showed up just once. The chain employs TRBV6-1 and TRBJ2-7; 7 bases fit TRBD2. The CDR3 runs 14 residues. Germline CDR1 and CDR2: MNHNS and SASEGT. The V and J ends lost 10 bases and 3 bases, in that order; junction bases with no gene match: 12. The CDR3: CAISSGTGFYEQYF. Written as DNA, the CDR3 is TGTGCCATCTCTAGCGGTACCGGGTTCTACGAGCAGTACTTC.

The count of this clone is one. This rearrangement joins TRBV27 to TRBJ1-5, with TRBD1 identical over 11 bases. Trimming at V came to 5 bases and at J to 1 base, leaving 4 bases not matched to a gene. Germline V CDR1 and CDR2: MNHEY, SMNVEV (reference sequence). CDR3 length: 16 amino acids. The CDR3 DNA is TGTGCCAGCAGTCTTGGGACAGGGGGAAGCAATCAGCCCCAGCATTTT. Translated: CASSLGTGGSNQPQHF.

This clone has a handful of counts. This sequence joins TRBV5-1 and TRBJ1-6; D unclear. This CDR3 has 15 amino acids. V was pared by 2 bases and J by 6 bases, with 12 bases between. The germline gives CDR1 SGHRS, CDR2 YFSETQ. The CDR3 protein is CASSFLAQTNSPLHF. For the CDR3, the DNA is TGCGCCAGCAGCTTTTTGGCACAGACTAATTCACCCCTCCACTTT.

This chain uses TRBV9 with TRBJ2-1, with D possibly being TRBD1 (6 bases). The germline V and J ends were trimmed by 4 bases and 2 bases, with 22 bases remaining between them. This CDR3 is 18 amino acids long. Germline V gene sequence: CDR1 SGDLS, CDR2 YYNGEE. This CDR3 is CASSNPLPGDGAYNEQFF. The DNA of the CDR3 is TGTGCCAGCAGCAACCCACTTCCAGGGGATGGGGCCTACAATGAGCAGTTCTTC.

The CDR3 protein is CASSQTGMNTEAFF. In DNA form, the CDR3 reads TGCGCCAGCAGTCAGACAGGTATGAACACTGAAGCTTTCTTT. The V gene is TRBV4-1, the J gene TRBJ1-1; maybe TRBD1 (6 bases). There are 14 residues in the CDR3. Trimming left V 6 bases short and J 0 bases short, with 11 bases between. Looked up from germline, CDR1 is MGHRA and CDR2 is YSYEKL.

The chain joins TRBV5-1 to TRBJ1-1; D is ambiguous. Between the trimmed V and J ends, which lost 1 base and 5 bases, there was a span of 9 bases. CDR1 SGHRS and CDR2 YFSETQ come from the germline V gene. The CDR3 length is 13 residues. CDR3 region: CASSLRVGTEAFF. Written as DNA, the CDR3 is TGCGCCAGCAGCTTGCGGGTTGGAACTGAAGCTTTCTTT.

V and J are TRBV28 and TRBJ1-5; tentative D call: TRBD1 (5 bases). V lost 6 bases and J lost 0, with 9 bases in between. The CDR3 is 14 amino acids. Germline assignment: CDR1 MDHEN and CDR2 SYDVKM. The CDR3 here is CASSRVYSNQPQHF. Here the CDR3 DNA reads TGTGCCAGCAGCAGGGTGTATAGCAATCAGCCCCAGCATTTT. The whole variable domain, filled in from reference TRBV28 and TRBJ1-5, reads DVKVTQSSRYLVKRTGEKVFLECVQDMDHENMFWYRQDPGLGLRLIYFSYDVKMKEKGDIPEGYSVSREKKERFSLILESASTNQTSMYLCASSRVYSNQPQHFGDGTRLSIL.

This clone was recorded only once. This chain links TRBV7-9 with TRBJ2-6; D uncertain. The CDR3 is 17 residues long. The germline gives CDR1 SEHNR, CDR2 FQNEAQ (reference sequence). Trimming shortened V by 4 bases and J by 2 bases, and 15 bases separated the two germline ends. The CDR3 region is CASSYFVGAAGANVLTF. The CDR3 DNA follows: TGTGCCAGCAGCTATTTCGTCGGCGCGGCTGGGGCCAACGTCCTGACTTTC.

The rearrangement joins TRBV25-1 to TRBJ2-5; TRBD1 matches 7 bases. The end of the DNA fits TRBJ2-7 better, so the J call may be wrong. Looked up from germline, CDR1 is MGHDK and CDR2 is SYGVNS. This CDR3 is 14 amino acids long. DNA of the CDR3: TGTGCCAGCAGTAAGGGGGCTGATTCCTACGAGCAGTACTTC. Translating it yields CASSKGADSYEQYF.

This clone turned up a few times. This sequence joins TRBV6-1 and TRBJ1-2, with D possibly TRBD1 on 6 matching bases. Trimming removed 0 bases from V and 7 bases from J, with 21 bases in between. The CDR3 runs to 17 residues. The germline V gene has CDR1 MNHNS and CDR2 SASEGT. CDR3: CASSEATGTIVWGGYTF. The CDR3 bases are TGTGCCAGCAGTGAAGCAACCGGGACAATCGTATGGGGTGGCTACACCTTC.

The chain combines TRBV19 with TRBJ2-7; D is unclear. With 3 bases removed from V and 3 bases from J, the gap between germline ends came to 12 bases. CDR1 and CDR2 from the germline V gene are LNHDA and SQIVND (reference sequence). The CDR3 covers 14 residues. The CDR3 sequence: CASSIRLESYEQYF. CDR3 sequence (DNA): TGTGCCAGTAGTATCCGCCTTGAGAGCTACGAGCAGTACTTC. Together with reference TRBV19 and TRBJ2-7, the CDR3 gives the full variable domain: DGGITQSPKYLFRKEGQNVTLSCEQNLNHDAMYWYRQDPGQGLRLIYYSQIVNDFQKGDIAEGYSVSREKKESFPLTVTSAQKNPTAFYLCASSIRLESYEQYFGPGTRLTVT.

The rearrangement links TRBV15 to TRBJ1-5; D call uncertain. V was trimmed by 0 bases and J by 7 bases, leaving 10 bases between them. Germline V gene sequence: CDR1 LNHNV, CDR2 YYDKDF (reference sequence). The CDR3 consists of 14 residues. The CDR3 DNA reads as TGTGCCACCAGCAGAGATAAATCCCCCCAGCCCCAGCATTTT. Protein product: CATSRDKSPQPQHF.

The chain couples TRBV7-8 to TRBJ2-7, with D possibly being TRBD2 (6 bases). Trimming cost V 1 base and J 7 bases, with 11 bases left between them. Germline V lookup: CDR1 SGHVS, CDR2 FQNEAQ. CDR3 length: 13 amino acids. CDR3: CASSLGIRGEQYF. CDR3 in DNA: TGTGCCAGCAGCTTAGGTATCCGGGGGGAGCAGTACTTC.